The TCR beta chain under discussion was sequenced for a study of OX40 agonist ivuxolimab in advanced cancers. Study in general: An agonistic anti-OX40 (CD134) antibody, ivuxolimab, was used to treat the patients. Three patients had partial responses: one hepatocellular carcinoma, two cutaneous melanoma. The study, taken as a whole, reports: CD4+ and CD8+ blood T cells expanded clonally by week 6 at 0.1 to 3.0 mg/kg.

TCRdb's table, derived via immunoSEQ multiplex PCR, lists solely in-frame clones and lacks some. Found here are about 86,000 clones, more than 85% of them singletons; the top ten hold roughly 1.1%. Patients with autoimmune history or systemic immunosuppression were excluded. V lost 3 bases to trimming and J lost 7 bases, with 16 bases between them. The CDR3 is 14 amino acids. Germline loops: CDR1 GTSNPN, CDR2 SVGIG (reference sequence). Comments on this clone: No antigen is known for it.

The input for sequencing was CD4+ or CD8+ T cells sorted from blood, taken in a trial of the OX40 agonist ivuxolimab. The V gene is TRBV30, the J gene TRBJ1-3, with D unresolved. This clonotype was obtained from an adult with an advanced solid tumor such as melanoma, head and neck, liver or kidney cancer. The CDR3 sequence: CAWSVSVLGNTIYF. CDR3 nucleotide sequence: TGTGCCTGGAGCGTCTCGGTGTTAGGTAACACCATATATTTT.